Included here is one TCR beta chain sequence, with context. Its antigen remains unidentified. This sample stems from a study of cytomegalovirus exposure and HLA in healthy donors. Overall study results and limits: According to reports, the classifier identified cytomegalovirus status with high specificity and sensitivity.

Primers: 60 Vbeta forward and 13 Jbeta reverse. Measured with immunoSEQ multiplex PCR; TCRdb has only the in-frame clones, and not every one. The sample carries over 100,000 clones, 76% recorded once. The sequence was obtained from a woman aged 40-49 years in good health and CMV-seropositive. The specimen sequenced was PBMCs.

This chain's CDR3 is CASSVQRGGLTDTQYF. Written as DNA, the CDR3 is TGTGCCAGCAGCGTGCAGCGGGGGGGCCTCACAGATACGCAGTATTTT. The chain has TRBV5-4 and TRBJ2-3; TRBD2 agrees at 10 bases. V shed 4 bases and J 2 bases; nucleotides not matched to a gene: 7. Germline V gene sequence: CDR1 SGHNT, CDR2 YYREEE (reference sequence). The CDR3 contains 16 residues.